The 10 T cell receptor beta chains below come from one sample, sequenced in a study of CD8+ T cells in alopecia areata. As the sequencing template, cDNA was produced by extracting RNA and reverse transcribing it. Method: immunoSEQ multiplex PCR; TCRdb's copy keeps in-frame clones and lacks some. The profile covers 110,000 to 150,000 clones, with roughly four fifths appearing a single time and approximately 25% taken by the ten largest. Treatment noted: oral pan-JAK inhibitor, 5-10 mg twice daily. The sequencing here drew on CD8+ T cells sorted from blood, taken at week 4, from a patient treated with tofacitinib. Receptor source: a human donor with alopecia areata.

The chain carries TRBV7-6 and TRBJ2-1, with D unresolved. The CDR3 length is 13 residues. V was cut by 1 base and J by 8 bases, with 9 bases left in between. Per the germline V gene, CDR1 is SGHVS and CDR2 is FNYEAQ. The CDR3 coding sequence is TGTGCCAGCAGCTTAGGGCCGGCAGATGAGCAGTTCTTC. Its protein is CASSLGPADEQFF.

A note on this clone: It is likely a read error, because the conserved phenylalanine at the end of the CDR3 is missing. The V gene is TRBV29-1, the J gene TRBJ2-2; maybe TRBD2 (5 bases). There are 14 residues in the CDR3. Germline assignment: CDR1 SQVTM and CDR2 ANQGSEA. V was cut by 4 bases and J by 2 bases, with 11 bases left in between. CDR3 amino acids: CSVAQEVNTGELFI. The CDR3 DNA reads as TGCAGCGTTGCCCAGGAGGTTAACACCGGGGAGCTGTTTATT.

This CDR3 reads CASSLIQLEETQYF. The CDR3, as DNA: TGTGCCAGCAGCTTAATTCAACTAGAGGAGACCCAGTACTTC. V and J are TRBV7-9 and TRBJ2-5; a weak D match, TRBD2 (5 bases). V was trimmed by 2 bases and J by 5 bases, leaving 12 bases between them. Germline-derived CDR1 and CDR2 are SEHNR and FQNEAQ (reference sequence). The CDR3 runs to 14 residues.

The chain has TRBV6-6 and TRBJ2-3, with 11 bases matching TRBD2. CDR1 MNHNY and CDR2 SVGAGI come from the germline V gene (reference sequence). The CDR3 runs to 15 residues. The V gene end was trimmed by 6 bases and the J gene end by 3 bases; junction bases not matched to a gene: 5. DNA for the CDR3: TGTGCCAGCAGCCTTAGCGGGGGGGCAACAGATACGCAGTATTTT. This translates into CASSLSGGATDTQYF.

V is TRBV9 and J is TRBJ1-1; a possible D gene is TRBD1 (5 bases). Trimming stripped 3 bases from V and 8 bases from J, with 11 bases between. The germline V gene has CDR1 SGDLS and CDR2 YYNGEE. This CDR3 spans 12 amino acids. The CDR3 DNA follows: TGTGCCAGCAGCGCCTACGGGGGGGAAGCTTTCTTT. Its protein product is CASSAYGGEAFF. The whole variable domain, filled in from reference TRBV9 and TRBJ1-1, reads DSGVTQTPKHLITATGQRVTLRCSPRSGDLSVYWYQQSLDQGLQFLIQYYNGEERAKGNILERFSAQQFPDLHSELNLSSLELGDSALYFCASSAYGGEAFFGQGTRLTVV.

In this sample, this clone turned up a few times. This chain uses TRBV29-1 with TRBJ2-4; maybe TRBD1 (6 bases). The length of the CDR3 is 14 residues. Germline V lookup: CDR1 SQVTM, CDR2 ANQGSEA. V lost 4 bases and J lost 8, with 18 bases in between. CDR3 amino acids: CSVVKTDSTDIQYF. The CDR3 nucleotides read TGCAGCGTTGTCAAGACGGACAGTACCGACATTCAGTACTTC.

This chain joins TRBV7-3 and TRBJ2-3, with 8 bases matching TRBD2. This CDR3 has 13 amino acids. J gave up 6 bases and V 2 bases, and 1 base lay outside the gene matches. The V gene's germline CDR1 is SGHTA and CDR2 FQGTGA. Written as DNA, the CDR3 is TGTGCCAGCAGCTTAGAGCGGGGGGATACGCAGTATTTT. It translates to CASSLERGDTQYF.

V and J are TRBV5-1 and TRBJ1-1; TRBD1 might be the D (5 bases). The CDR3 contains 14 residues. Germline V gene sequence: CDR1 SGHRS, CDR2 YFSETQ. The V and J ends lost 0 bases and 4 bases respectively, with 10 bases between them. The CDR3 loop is CASSLAAGGTEAFF. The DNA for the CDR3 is TGCGCCAGCAGCTTGGCCGCTGGGGGCACTGAAGCTTTCTTT.

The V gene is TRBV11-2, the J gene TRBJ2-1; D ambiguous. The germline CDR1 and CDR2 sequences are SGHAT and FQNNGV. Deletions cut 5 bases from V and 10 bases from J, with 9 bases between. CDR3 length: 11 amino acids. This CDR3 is CASSVTSEQFF. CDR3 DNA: TGTGCCAGCAGCGTAACATCAGAGCAGTTCTTC.

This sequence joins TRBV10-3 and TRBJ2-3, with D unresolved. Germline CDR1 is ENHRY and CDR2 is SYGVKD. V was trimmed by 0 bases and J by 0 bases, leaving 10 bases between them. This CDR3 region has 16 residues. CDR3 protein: CAISESEYTSTDTQYF. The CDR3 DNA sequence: TGTGCCATCAGTGAGTCGGAGTACACTAGCACAGATACGCAGTATTTT.